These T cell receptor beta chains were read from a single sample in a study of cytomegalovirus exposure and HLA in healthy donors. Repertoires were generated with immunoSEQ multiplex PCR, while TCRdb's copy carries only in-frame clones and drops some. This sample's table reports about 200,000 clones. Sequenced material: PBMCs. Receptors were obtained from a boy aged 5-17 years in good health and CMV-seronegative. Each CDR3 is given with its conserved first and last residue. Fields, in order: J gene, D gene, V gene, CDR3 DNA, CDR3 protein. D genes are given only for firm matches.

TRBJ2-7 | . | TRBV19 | TGTGCCAGTAGTCCACAGGGCTACGAGCAGTACTTC | CASSPQGYEQYF
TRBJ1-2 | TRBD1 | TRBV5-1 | TGCGCCAGCAGCCCAGACAGGGACCTCTATGGCTACACCTTC | CASSPDRDLYGYTF
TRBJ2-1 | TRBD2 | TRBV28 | TGTGCCAGCAATCGAGGACTAGCTCCCAATGAGCAGTTCTTC | CASNRGLAPNEQFF
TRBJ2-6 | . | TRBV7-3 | TGTGCCAGCAGCTCCTTTAGCTCTGGGGCCAACGTCCTGACTTTC | CASSSFSSGANVLTF
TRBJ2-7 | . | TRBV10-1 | TGCGCCAGCAGTGAATGGGGCGTTCTTAGGAGGGGGTACTTC | CASSEWGVLRRGYF
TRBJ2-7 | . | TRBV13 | TGTGCCAGCAGCTTAGGGGGCGGGGGCGTTTTGGTATACGAGCAGTACTTC | CASSLGGGGVLVYEQYF
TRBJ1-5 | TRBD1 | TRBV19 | TGTGCCAGTAGTCCGGACAGGGGTGGCAATCAGCCCCAGCATTTT | CASSPDRGGNQPQHF
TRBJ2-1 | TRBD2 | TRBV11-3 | TGTGCCAGCAGCCGGATCAGCGGGGGAGGCAATGAGCAGTTCTTC | CASSRISGGGNEQFF
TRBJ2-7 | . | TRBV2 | TGTGCCAGCAGTGGCAGAATCACCTACGAGCAGTACTTC | CASSGRITYEQYF
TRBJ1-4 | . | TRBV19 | TGTGCCAGTAGTCAGGGAGGCGAAAAACTGTTTTTT | CASSQGGEKLFF
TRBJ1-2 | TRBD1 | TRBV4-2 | TGTGCCAGCAGCCAAACTGCGACAGGGGATGGCATCGGCTACACCTTC | CASSQTATGDGIGYTF
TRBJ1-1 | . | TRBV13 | TGTGCCAGCAGTCCTTCCTTTAGAGGTTTCGGAGCTTTCTTT | CASSPSFRGFGAFF
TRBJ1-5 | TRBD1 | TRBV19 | TGTGCCAGTAGTTTACGGACAGGGGGGAATCAGCCCCAGCATTTT | CASSLRTGGNQPQHF
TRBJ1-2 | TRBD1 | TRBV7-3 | TGTGCCAGCAGCCGGGACAGGGATTATGGCTACACCTTC | CASSRDRDYGYTF
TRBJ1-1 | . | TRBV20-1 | TGCAGTGCAACAGGGCCCACTGAAGCTTTCTTT | CSATGPTEAFF
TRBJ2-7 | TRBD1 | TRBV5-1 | TGCGCCAGCAGCCCCCGGGACAGGGGGGGCAACGAGCAGTACTTC | CASSPRDRGGNEQYF
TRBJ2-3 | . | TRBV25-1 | TGTGCCAGCAGTACCGGCAGGGGATGGACAGATACGCAGTATTTT | CASSTGRGWTDTQYF
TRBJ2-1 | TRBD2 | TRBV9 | TGTGCCAGCAGCGAGCGGGGGAGCTACAATGAGCAGTTCTTC | CASSERGSYNEQFF
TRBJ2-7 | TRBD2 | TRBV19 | TGTGCCAGTAGCCCGAGCGGGGGTAGCTCCTACGAGCAGTACTTC | CASSPSGGSSYEQYF
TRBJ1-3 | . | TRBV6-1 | TGTGCCAGCAGTGCCTCCGGGGGGCCAGGAAACACCATATATTTT | CASSASGGPGNTIYF
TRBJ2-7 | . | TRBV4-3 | TGCGCCAGCAGCCAAGAGATCCGCGGATACTACGAGCAGTACTTC | CASSQEIRGYYEQYF
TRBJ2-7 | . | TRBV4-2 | TGTGCCAGCAGCCAAGCTCCTGGCACAACCTACGAGCAGTACTTC | CASSQAPGTTYEQYF
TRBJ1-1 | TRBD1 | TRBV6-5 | TGTGCCAGCAGCGGGGACAGGTCGAACACTGAAGCTTTCTTT | CASSGDRSNTEAFF
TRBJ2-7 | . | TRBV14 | TGTGCCAGCAGCCTGATTGAGGGGGGGCCTTTCTCCTACGAGCAGTACTTC | CASSLIEGGPFSYEQYF
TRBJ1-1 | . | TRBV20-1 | TGCAGTGCTAGTAGCCAGCAGGAAGCTTTCTTT | CSASSQQEAFF
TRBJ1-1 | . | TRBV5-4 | TGTGCCAGCGGACCTTGGGGGCGCACTGAAGCTTTCTTT | CASGPWGRTEAFF
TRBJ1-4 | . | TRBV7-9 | TGTGCCACACAGGGCACTAATGAAAAACTGTTTTTT | CATQGTNEKLFF
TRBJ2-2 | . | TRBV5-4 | TGTGCCAGCAGCTTGGCCGAAACAGGGAGGGCCGGGGAGCTGTTTTTT | CASSLAETGRAGELFF
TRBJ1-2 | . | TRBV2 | TGTGCCAGCAGTGAGAGGGCCCTTACGGGTGGCTACACCTTC | CASSERALTGGYTF
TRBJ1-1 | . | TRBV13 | TGTGCCAGCAGCTTAGGCCTACGAGGTACTGAAGCTTTCTTT | CASSLGLRGTEAFF
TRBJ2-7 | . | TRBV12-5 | TGTGCTAGTGGTCCCGGTGTTCCCCAACAAGGACTTAGAGACTTC | CASGPGVPQQGLRDF